This entry features one TCR beta chain sequence. No antigen is known for it. These data are taken from a study of T cells in tumors after PD-1 blockade. Study information: Patients received pembrolizumab 200 mg every 3 weeks or cemiplimab 350 mg every 2 weeks. During anti-PD-1 treatment, some patients continued daily vismodegib 150 mg.

General observations from the study: Peripheral recruitment is suggested, as some novel exhausted tumor clones were in pre-treatment blood.

Generated by immunoSEQ multiplex PCR, the TCRdb table keeps only in-frame clones and is missing some. The sample lists 54,000 or so clones, around 80% occurring once. This CDR3 contains 13 residues. The ends were cut back, 5 bases at V and 5 bases at J, with 12 bases in the middle. Germline V gene sequence: CDR1 SGHVS, CDR2 FNYEAQ. Template: tumor biopsy or peripheral blood genomic DNA, roughly 616-6,500 ng per sample. This receptor was obtained from a human donor with basal cell carcinoma. The J gene is TRBJ1-1, the V gene TRBV7-6; no clear D. Sequencing used PBMCs, obtained before anti-PD-1 treatment. In nucleotides, the CDR3 is TGTGCCAGCAGCCAACTCGAGCGAACTGAAGCTTTCTTT. This encodes CASSQLERTEAFF.